The entry below describes one T cell receptor (beta chain). The table lists this clone with a count of one. The specificity of this receptor is unknown. Per-nucleotide qualities are absent, and no much larger clonotype sits a single base away. This record comes from a study of cytomegalovirus exposure and HLA in healthy donors (dated by TCRdb to the late 2010s). About the investigation overall: According to an earlier analysis of a few hundred of the donors, 200 million or so T cells yielded over 100 million unique TCR beta sequences and roughly 280 Gb of sequence data. About 280 gigabases of sequencing data and around 85 million unique TCR sequences made up an early release that covered approximately 650 HLA-typed donors. Besides the first cohort of around 700 subjects, a separate validation cohort made up of around 120 different subjects was used. The study profiled the T cell repertoires of hundreds of subjects by immunosequencing and related them to cytomegalovirus serostatus. A later analysis re-examined previously published TCR beta repertoires from 500 to 700 donors and added high-resolution HLA genotyping to investigate patterns of TCR occurrence. Typing coverage differed by locus: A, B, C, DRB1 and DQB1 were typed in roughly 620-630 donors, DQA1 in about 550, DPA1 in approximately 610, and DPB1 in 450 to 480. An earlier analysis of 500 to 650 of the donors applied high-throughput TCR beta sequencing to assess whether each TCR beta V gene segment acted as functional or pseudogenic. A later genetic analysis used genome-wide SNP genotypes for about 65% of the roughly 700 donors, treating that subset as a discovery cohort. Because of strong linkage in the cohort, five DR-DQ haplotypes were treated as single units for association and clustering. In the later analysis, no new phenotypic data were used to find candidate immune exposures; instead, reliance was placed on TCR beta sequences and their occurrence across donors. All discovery cohort repertoires had been generated using a single sequencing platform. Among the 398 genotyped donors, about 83% belonged to the genetic ancestry cluster associated with self-reported Caucasian donors. The study was designed to test whether signatures of past pathogen exposure could be identified by cataloging public T cell receptors. Donor age, sex, ethnicity and CMV serostatus were compiled alongside the repertoire data. The study combined high-throughput TCR immunosequencing, statistical association of individual TCRs with disease status, and machine learning to predict cytomegalovirus infection status. Both class I and class II loci were covered by HLA typing, at four-digit resolution. On average, approximately 250,000 unique TCR beta nucleotide sequences were sequenced per donor among some 430 genotyped donors of the cohort, with roughly 18% of those sequences being non-productive. The investigation overall reported the following: An association between a missense DCLRE1C variant and V-gene and J-gene trimming of TCR beta chains was found in a later genetic analysis and replicated in an independent cohort. In vitro tests confirmed that three of the cytomegalovirus-associated TCR beta chains recognize cytomegalovirus antigens. Broadly in line with IMGT annotations, most TCR beta V segments showed up in productive rearrangements about 87% or about 30% of the time in an earlier analysis of under 700 of the donors. A total of about 150 TCR beta chains were listed by the study as associated with cytomegalovirus. A later analysis reported that several top co-occurrence clusters appeared linked to parvovirus B19, influenza, CMV and Epstein-Barr virus. Because HLA typing was unavailable for some donors at each locus, only the typed subset was used in association tests. The cohort was sequenced for TCR beta chains only, and without alpha or paired-chain data the features that could be detected were limited. Presence/absence analyses assumed roughly uniform sequencing depth across donors, an assumption that may not hold. Compared with the approximately 600-donor mean, donors in an Asian-associated ancestry cluster had fewer N-insertions in productive TCRs, according to a later genetic analysis. Most CMV-associated TCR beta chains appeared to be HLA-restricted in a later analysis, and the HLA associations seemed to be driven largely by CMV exposure. Because the 87-base-pair reads could not distinguish some IMGT-functional V segments, including TRBV6-2 and TRBV6-3, those segments were excluded. According to a later analysis, TCR association rates differed among HLA loci, with DRB1 alleles showing the most associated TCRs and HLA-C alleles showing the fewest. The only immune exposure information available for the cohort was CMV serostatus. A later analysis found that HLA-associated TCR beta chains were more clonally expanded and had lower generation probabilities than equally common non-associated chains. The authors suggested that the approach could potentially be extended to other disease states and immunological phenotypes. A further reported finding was that TCR beta sequences accurately predicted the HLA-A and HLA-B alleles for most subjects in the first cohort. In both the original and validation cohorts, the classifier was reported to diagnose cytomegalovirus status with high specificity and sensitivity. Strong co-occurrence of HLA alleles, especially DR and DQ, made assigning TCR associations to individual alleles difficult. In a later analysis, 15,000 to 20,000 TCR beta sequences were associated with specific HLA alleles at a false discovery rate of 0.05. The sequencing pipeline was judged likely to have produced a cluster of highly shared sequence variants as a technical artifact. Correlated functional status among segregating V segments might reflect linkage disequilibrium, but an unknown experimental factor could not be ruled out. Most TCR sequences were observed very rarely across donors, whereas some public TCRs were present in many individuals. Because counts were too low, roughly 17 rarely observed V segments, including chromosome 9 orphons, were left out of the earlier analysis of about 500 of the donors.

The library was prepared using the immunoSEQ multiplex PCR assay. The multiplex PCR relied on a mix of 60 forward primers for TCR Vbeta segments and 13 reverse primers for TCR Jbeta segments. The CDR3 region of rearranged TCR beta genes was amplified from genomic DNA with a multiplex PCR assay. The Illumina HiSeq System was used to sequence the amplified TCR beta libraries as 87-base-pair reads. Under the source paper's analysis protocol: Across the 500 to 700 repertoires, a later analysis counted 80 million or so unique TCR beta chains, around 11 million of which were shared by at least two donors. Raw reads were error-corrected and collapsed into unique sequences with a nearest-neighbor algorithm that merged closely related sequences to remove PCR and sequencing errors. CDR3 sequences were aligned to IMGT reference sequences to assign V, D and J gene segments. Each retained sequence needed at least a six-nucleotide match to both a V gene segment and a J gene segment. A rearrangement was called productive if the CDR3 had no stop codons and remained in frame with V and J, and every other rearrangement was called non-productive. Following IMGT convention, CDR3 was defined as the stretch from the second conserved V-encoded cysteine up to the conserved J-encoded phenylalanine. Sequences without an unambiguous match to a single V gene segment were excluded from the earlier analysis of 587 of the donors. An earlier analysis of over 450 of the donors classified V segments as functional when productive rearrangements were above 56.7% and as segregating when the standard deviation between donors was above 5%. A statistical classification framework was developed to diagnose cytomegalovirus status using the catalog of TCR beta chain sequences. V and J gene assignment, in a later analysis, came from comparing TCR nucleotide sequences with IMGT/GENE-DB human TR gene sequences. In a later analysis, CDR3 sequences and most-parsimonious VDJ recombination scenarios were assigned using the TCRdist pipeline. In a later analysis, every TCR beta chain was defined by the combination of its CDR3 amino acid sequence and its V-gene family, and reads without a unique V-gene family were dropped. As a way to deal with suspected cross-contamination and a sequencing artifact, a later analysis dropped roughly 600 nucleotide sequences that were highly shared and had low generation probability. For each public chain, a later analysis derived a clonal expansion index from normalized ranks of inferred template counts within each repertoire. A later analysis computed generation probabilities with a VDJ recombination model fitted to out-of-frame rearrangements, and checked the results against IGoR. A later analysis scored TCR-TCR, TCR-HLA and TCR-CMV co-occurrence with hypergeometric tests, applying a repertoire-size bias correction to TCR pairs. A later analysis estimated false discovery rates by permuting HLA or CMV assignments 20 times. In a later analysis, co-occurring TCRs were grouped with DBSCAN, and TCRdist sequence similarity was added when clustering was performed within HLA-allele-positive subsets. Co-occurrence clustering excluded repertoires with fewer than 30,000 or more than 120,000 public chains, plus five with anomalous nucleotide sharing. TCRdb limited this immuneACCESS table to in-frame rearrangements with V and J called. A share of clones is missing; checked studies link under half to unresolved V genes, and the rest is unexplained. V and J calls plus clone size are reproduced from that table; the DNA served to infer D and trimming. The sample includes roughly 150,000 clones, with around 84% observed a single time. The ten largest clones add up to around 2.5% of the sample.

The CDR1 and CDR2 encoded by the germline V gene are SGHVS and FQNEAQ. V loses 7 bases, J loses 4 bases, and the germline ends lie 13 bases apart. Its CDR3 holds 13 amino acids, cysteine through phenylalanine. Here the CDR3 DNA is all that survives: 39 bases in frame from base 1. The cohort comprised 710 or so healthy bone marrow donors. Cohort members were all nominally healthy when sampled, although unrecorded immune exposures were likely present. The donor was CMV seropositive and belonged to the group of 250 to 350 seropositive cohort members. Every donor gave a peripheral blood sample, and the peripheral blood mononuclear cells from that sample were used for TCR beta sequencing. Genomic DNA extraction from the blood cell samples was performed with the Qiagen DNeasy Blood Extraction Kit.

Input material: PBMCs. Recombination joined TRBV7-8 with TRBJ1-2, and TRBD1 may be the D gene, going by 5 matching bases. This TCR derives from a man aged 25-40 years in good health and CMV-seropositive. The CDR3 region has the sequence CASTLDRVYGYTF. The sequenced DNA: TGTGCCAGCACCCTTGACAGAGTCTATGGCTACACCTTC.